The sequence of this TCR beta chain was determined in a study of graft-versus-host responses after intestinal transplantation (dated by TCRdb to about 2021). Context from the whole study: The transplants that recipients received were multivisceral, liver-intestinal, or isolated intestinal. The cohort enrolled 20 to 30 intestinal transplant recipients, one of whom was a retransplant, and a few patients without pretransplant specimens were excluded. To identify alloreactive clones, pre-transplant mixed lymphocyte reaction products were sequenced and then compared with unstimulated pre-transplant donor and recipient T cells. Donor T cell macrochimerism was defined as a peak of at least 4% donor T cells among recipient peripheral blood mononuclear cells. After intestinal transplantation, graft-versus-host and host-versus-graft alloreactive T cell clones were followed in the graft, circulation and bone marrow using bulk TCR-beta CDR3 sequencing. Anti-thymocyte globulin induction was given to all recipients, followed by maintenance tacrolimus and steroids for 2 to 3 years. Instead of going to the commercial service, samples from a few later patients were sequenced in-house on an Illumina MiSeq and processed with MiXCR.

This clone came up a few times. The target of this receptor is not known. Per-base qualities were not stored, and no clone one base away is much larger. Read against the paper, the sample's time point label means: cells obtained before transplantation from donor or recipient. CD3+CD4+ and CD3+CD8+ populations were FACS-sorted from unstimulated pre-transplant donor and recipient cells taken from spleen or lymph nodes. Counted from cysteine to phenylalanine, this CDR3 has 15 amino acids. CDR3 DNA is the only sequence kept; it has 45 bases, read in frame from the first base. Compared with germline, V lacks 2 bases and J lacks 3 bases; bases without a gene match: 6. CDR1 and CDR2 were assigned from the germline V gene as MNHNS and SASEGT. General findings and caveats noted by the study authors: Conclusions were limited by the relatively low number and heterogeneity of intestinal transplant patients. GvH clones were detected in recipient bone marrow, and some of these GvH clones were observed earlier in ileal mucosa or blood, consistent with an intestinal mucosal origin. Patients with donor T cell macrochimerism had high GvH to HvG T cell clonal ratios in their allografts. Peak levels of circulating GvH clones were associated with declines in HvG clones early after transplant.

Receptors were amplified or captured by the immunoSEQ multiplex PCR assay. For most patients, genomic DNA was isolated with the Qiagen DNeasy Blood and Tissue Kit and sent frozen to Adaptive Biotechnologies for TCR sequencing. High-throughput TCR-beta CDR3 sequencing of genomic DNA from most patients was performed by Adaptive Biotechnologies. The original pipeline was this. TCR sequencing data for around 19 patients were retrieved from Adaptive's ImmunoSEQ software; a few other patients were processed with MiXCR and VDJtools. CD4 versus CD8 sorting errors were corrected by removing sequences found in both subsets at a frequency ratio below 5:1. CDR3 nucleotide sequences shared between donor and recipient were removed because the origin of such sequences could not be assigned. Alloreactive clones required at least 2-fold expansion over unstimulated cells and minimum CFSE-low frequency of 0.002% (template counts) or 0.001% (read counts). Mappable clones were those detected in sequenced pre-transplant spleen, lymph node, or MLR CFSE-low populations of the donor or recipient. Cumulative frequency of alloreactive clones was calculated as a percentage of all sequences weighted by copy number. Imported from immuneACCESS, the table was reduced by TCRdb to in-frame sequences with V and J called. These copies leave out some clones; in studies compared against another copy, an unresolved V gene accounts for under half, and the cause of the remainder is not known. That table supplies the V and J calls and clone size; D and trimming were determined from the DNA. This sample holds tens of thousands of clones; around nine tenths were observed only once. In total, the top ten clones hold over 0.4% of the sample.

The chain uses TRBV6-1 and TRBJ1-1; 7 of the junction bases match TRBD1. The source material was unstimulated CD8+ T cells sorted from spleen or lymph node cells, sampled before intestinal transplant. This clonotype was obtained from a human donor who received an intestinal transplant. The CDR3 reads CASSEYRGTDTEAFF. The base sequence is TGTGCCAGCAGTGAATACAGGGGAACGGACACTGAAGCTTTCTTT.